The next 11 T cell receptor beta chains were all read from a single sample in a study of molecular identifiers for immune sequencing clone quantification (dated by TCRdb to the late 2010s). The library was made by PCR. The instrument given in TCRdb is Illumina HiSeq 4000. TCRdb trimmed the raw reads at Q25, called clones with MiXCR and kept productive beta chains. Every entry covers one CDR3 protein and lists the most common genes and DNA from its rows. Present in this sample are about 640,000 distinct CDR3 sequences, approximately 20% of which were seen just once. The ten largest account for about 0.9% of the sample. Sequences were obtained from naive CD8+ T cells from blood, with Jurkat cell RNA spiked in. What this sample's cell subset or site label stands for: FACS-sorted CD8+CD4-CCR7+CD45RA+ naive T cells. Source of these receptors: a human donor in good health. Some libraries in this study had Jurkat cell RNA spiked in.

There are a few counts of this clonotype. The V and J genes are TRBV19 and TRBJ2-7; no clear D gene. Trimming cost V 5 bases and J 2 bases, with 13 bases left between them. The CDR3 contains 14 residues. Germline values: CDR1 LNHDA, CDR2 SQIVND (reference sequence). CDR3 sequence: CASSAFDKAYEQYF. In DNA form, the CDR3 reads TGTGCCAGTAGTGCCTTTGACAAAGCCTACGAGCAGTACTTC.

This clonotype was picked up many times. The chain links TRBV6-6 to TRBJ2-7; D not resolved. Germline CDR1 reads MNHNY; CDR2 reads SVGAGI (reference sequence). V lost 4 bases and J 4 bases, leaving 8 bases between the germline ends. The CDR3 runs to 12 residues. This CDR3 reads CASSSVRYEQYF. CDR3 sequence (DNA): TGTGCCAGCAGTTCAGTTAGGTACGAGCAGTACTTC.

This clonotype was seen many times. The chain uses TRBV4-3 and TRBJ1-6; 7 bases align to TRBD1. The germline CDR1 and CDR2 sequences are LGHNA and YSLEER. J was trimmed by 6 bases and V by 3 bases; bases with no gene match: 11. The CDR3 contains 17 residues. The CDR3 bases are TGCGCCAGCAGCCAGGTCCCGGGGACAGACCGTAATTCACCCCTCCACTTT. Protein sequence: CASSQVPGTDRNSPLHF.

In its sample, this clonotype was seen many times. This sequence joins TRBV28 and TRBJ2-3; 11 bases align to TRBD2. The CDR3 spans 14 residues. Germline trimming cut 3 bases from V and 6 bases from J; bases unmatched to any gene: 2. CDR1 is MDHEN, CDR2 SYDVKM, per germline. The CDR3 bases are TGTGCCAGCAGTTTCAGACTAGCGGGGGATACGCAGTATTTT. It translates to CASSFRLAGDTQYF.

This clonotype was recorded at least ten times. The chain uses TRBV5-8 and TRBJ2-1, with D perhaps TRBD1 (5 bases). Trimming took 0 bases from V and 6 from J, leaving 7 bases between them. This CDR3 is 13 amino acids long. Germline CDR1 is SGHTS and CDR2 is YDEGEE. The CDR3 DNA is TGTGCCAGCAGCTTGGTCCAGGGCAATGAGCAGTTCTTC. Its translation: CASSLVQGNEQFF.

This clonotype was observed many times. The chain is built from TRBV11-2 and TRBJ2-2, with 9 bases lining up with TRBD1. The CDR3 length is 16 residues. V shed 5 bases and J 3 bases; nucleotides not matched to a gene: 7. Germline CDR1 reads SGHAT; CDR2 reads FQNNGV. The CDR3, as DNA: TGTGCCAGCAGCCCCACAGGGGGCATGGACACCGGGGAGCTGTTTTTT. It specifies CASSPTGGMDTGELFF.

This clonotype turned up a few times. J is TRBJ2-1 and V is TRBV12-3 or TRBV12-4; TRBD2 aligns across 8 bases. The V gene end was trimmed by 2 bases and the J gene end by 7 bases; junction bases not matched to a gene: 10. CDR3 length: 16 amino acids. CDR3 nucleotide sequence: TGTGCCAGCAGTTTACGGGAGGGAGGGTCTGGGAATGAGCAGTTCTTC. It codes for CASSLREGGSGNEQFF.

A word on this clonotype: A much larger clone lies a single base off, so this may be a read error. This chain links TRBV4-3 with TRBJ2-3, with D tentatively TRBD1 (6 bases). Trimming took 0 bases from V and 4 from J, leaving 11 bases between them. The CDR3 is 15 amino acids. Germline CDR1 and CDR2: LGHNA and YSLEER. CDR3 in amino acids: CASSQDRAGADTQYF. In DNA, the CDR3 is TGCGCCAGCAGCCAAGATAGGGCAGGGGCAGATACGCAGTATTTT.

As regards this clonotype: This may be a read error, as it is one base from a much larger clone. CDR3 coding DNA: TGCAGTGCTAGAGATCTCGCAGGGGGACCCTACGAGCAGTGCTTC. This codes for CSARDLAGGPYEQCF. J is TRBJ2-7 and V is TRBV20-1; 7 bases line up with TRBD1. The CDR3 is made up of 15 amino acids. CDR1 DFQATT and CDR2 SNEGSKA come from the germline V gene (reference sequence).

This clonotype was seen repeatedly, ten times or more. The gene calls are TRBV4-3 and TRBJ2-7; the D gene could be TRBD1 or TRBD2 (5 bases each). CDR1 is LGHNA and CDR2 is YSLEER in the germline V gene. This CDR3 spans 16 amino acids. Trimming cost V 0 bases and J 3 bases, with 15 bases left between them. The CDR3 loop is CASSQDRGRLSYEQYF. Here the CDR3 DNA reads TGCGCCAGCAGCCAAGATCGGGGACGACTTAGCTACGAGCAGTACTTC.

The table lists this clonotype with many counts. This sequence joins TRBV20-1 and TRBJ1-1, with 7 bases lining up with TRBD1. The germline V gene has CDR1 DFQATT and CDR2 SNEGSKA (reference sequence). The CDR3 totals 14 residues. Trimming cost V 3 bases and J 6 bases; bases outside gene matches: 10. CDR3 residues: CSARSQGVGPEAFF. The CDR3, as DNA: TGCAGTGCTAGGAGTCAGGGGGTTGGGCCTGAAGCTTTCTTT.